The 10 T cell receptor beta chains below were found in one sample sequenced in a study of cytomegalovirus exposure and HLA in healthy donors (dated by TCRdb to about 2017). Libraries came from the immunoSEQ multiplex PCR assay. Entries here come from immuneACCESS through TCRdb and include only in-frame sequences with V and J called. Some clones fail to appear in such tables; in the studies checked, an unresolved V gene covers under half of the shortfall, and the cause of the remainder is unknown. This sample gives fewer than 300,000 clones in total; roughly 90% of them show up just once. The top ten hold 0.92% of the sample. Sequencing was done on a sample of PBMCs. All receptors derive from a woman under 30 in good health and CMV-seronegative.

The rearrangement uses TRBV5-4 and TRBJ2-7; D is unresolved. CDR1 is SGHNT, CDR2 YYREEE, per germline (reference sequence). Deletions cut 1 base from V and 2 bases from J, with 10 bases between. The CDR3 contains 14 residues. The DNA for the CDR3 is TGTGCCAGCAGCTTGTACCTTGGAGCCTACGAGCAGTACTTC. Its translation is CASSLYLGAYEQYF.

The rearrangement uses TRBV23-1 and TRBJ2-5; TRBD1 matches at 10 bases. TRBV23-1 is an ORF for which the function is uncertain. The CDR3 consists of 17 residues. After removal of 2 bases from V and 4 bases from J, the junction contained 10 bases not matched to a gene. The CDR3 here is CASSQLSGTGALETQYF. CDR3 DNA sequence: TGCGCCAGCAGTCAACTATCCGGGACAGGGGCTTTAGAGACCCAGTACTTC.

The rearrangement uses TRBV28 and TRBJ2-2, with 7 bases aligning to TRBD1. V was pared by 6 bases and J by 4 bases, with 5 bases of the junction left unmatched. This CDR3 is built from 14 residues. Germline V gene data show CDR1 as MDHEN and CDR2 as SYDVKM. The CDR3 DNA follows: TGTGCCAGCAGCCGACAGGGTCCCACCGGGGAGCTGTTTTTT. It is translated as CASSRQGPTGELFF.

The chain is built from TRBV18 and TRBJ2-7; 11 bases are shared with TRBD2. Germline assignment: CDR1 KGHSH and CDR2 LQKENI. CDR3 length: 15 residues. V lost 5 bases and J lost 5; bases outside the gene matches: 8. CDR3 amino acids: CASSSTSGGFDEQYF. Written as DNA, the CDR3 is TGTGCCAGCTCATCAACTAGCGGGGGATTCGACGAGCAGTACTTC.

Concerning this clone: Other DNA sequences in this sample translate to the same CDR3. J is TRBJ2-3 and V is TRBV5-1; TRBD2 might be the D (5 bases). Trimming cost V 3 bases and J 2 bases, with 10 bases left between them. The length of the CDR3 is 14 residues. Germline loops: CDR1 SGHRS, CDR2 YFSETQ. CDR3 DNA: TGCGCCAGCAGCTACGGGGAAGCCACAGATACGCAGTATTTT. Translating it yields CASSYGEATDTQYF.

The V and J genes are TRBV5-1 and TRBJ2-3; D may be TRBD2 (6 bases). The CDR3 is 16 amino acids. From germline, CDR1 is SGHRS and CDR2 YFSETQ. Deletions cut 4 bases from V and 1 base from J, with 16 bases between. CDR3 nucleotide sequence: TGCGCCAGCAGCCGGGAGACAGCGGTAGGCACAGATACGCAGTATTTT. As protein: CASSRETAVGTDTQYF. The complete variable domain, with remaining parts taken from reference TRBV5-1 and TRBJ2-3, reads KAGVTQTPRYLIKTRGQQVTLSCSPISGHRSVSWYQQTPGQGLQFLFEYFSETQRNKGNFPGRFSGRQFSNSRSEMNVSTLELGDSALYLCASSRETAVGTDTQYFGPGTRLTVL.

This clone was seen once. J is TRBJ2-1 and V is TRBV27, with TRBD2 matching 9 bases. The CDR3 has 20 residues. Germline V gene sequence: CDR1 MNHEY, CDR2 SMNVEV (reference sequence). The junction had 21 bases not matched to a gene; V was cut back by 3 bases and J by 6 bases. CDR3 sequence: CASSFALWREGLLLGNEQFF. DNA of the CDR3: TGTGCCAGCAGTTTTGCTCTTTGGCGGGAGGGTTTGTTATTGGGCAATGAGCAGTTCTTC.

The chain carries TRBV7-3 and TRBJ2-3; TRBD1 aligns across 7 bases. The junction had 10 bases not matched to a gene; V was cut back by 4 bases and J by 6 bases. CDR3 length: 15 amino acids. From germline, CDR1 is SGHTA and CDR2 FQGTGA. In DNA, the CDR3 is TGTGCCAGCAGCTCTAGTCGCGGACAGGTCGATACGCAGTATTTT. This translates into CASSSSRGQVDTQYF.

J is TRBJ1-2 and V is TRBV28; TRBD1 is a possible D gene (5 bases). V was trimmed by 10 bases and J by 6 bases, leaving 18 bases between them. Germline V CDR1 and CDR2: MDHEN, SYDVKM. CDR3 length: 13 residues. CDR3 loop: CAIRQPNDDGYTF. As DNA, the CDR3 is TGTGCCATCAGACAGCCCAATGACGATGGCTACACCTTC.

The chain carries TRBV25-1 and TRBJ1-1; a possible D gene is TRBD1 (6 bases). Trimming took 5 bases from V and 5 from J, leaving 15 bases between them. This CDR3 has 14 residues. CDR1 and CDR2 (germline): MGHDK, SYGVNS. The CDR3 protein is CASSLQGMGTEAFF. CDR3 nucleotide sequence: TGTGCCAGCAGTCTACAGGGAATGGGGACTGAAGCTTTCTTT.